This T cell receptor beta chain appears in the sequencing data of a study of Graves' ophthalmopathy and Graves' hyperthyroidism. Study outcomes and limitations: Blood shared most expanded thyroid clonotypes above 0.001 frequency. At about 69% sensitivity and about 72% specificity, the model predicted progression of the ophthalmopathy. For separating ophthalmopathy from stable hyperthyroidism, a 13-signature model gave 85% to 90% sensitivity and approximately 80% specificity.

Other autoimmune diseases, uncontrolled infections, pregnancy or lactation ruled patients out of participation. CDR3 regions of TCR beta were amplified from RNA transcripts. HTBI-primed RT-PCR formed the first round, and a multiplex PCR formed the second. Each CDR3 protein gets one entry after TCRdb re-called the multiplex PCR reads with MiXCR. The data show around 1,200,000 distinct CDR3 sequences, roughly 35% seen once. This clonotype showed up many times. Its specificity is unknown. This TCR was recovered from an adult man with Graves' hyperthyroidism. Sequenced input: peripheral blood or thyroid tissue (not recorded which).

The CDR3 nucleotides are TGCAGTGCCAGGGGCCAAGCGAACACTGAAGCTTTCTTT. It is translated as CSARGQANTEAFF. The J gene is TRBJ1-1, the V gene TRBV20-1, with D perhaps TRBD1 (6 bases). Per germline, CDR1 DFQATT and CDR2 SNEGSKA (reference sequence). The CDR3 is 13 residues long. The ends were cut back, 6 bases at V and 1 base at J, with 12 bases in the middle.